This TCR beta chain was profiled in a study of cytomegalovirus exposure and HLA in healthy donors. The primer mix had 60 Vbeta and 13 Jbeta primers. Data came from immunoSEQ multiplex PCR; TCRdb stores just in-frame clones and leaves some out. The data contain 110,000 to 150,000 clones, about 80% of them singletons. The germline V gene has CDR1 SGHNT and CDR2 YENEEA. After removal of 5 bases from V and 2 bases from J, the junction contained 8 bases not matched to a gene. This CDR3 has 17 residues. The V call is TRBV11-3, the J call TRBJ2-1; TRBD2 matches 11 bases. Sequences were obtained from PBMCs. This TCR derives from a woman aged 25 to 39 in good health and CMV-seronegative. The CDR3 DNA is TGTGCCAGCAGCCCCGGGACTAGCGGTAACACCTACAATGAGCAGTTCTTC. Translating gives CASSPGTSGNTYNEQFF.